The source of this TCR beta chain is a study of CD8+ T cells in alopecia areata. Study-wide background: Treated patients were given oral tofacitinib, which was dosed at 5 to 10 mg twice daily. Study-wide results and limits: Higher clonality than in normal scalp was seen in lesional scalp, especially alopecia totalis/universalis.

Trimming removed 6 bases from V and 5 bases from J, with 13 bases in between. Germline CDR1 reads MNHEY; CDR2 reads SVGAGI. The CDR3 consists of 13 residues. cDNA serving as the sequencing template came from extracted, reverse transcribed RNA. TCRdb's table, derived via immunoSEQ multiplex PCR, lists solely in-frame clones and lacks some. The repertoire holds roughly 150,000 clones, with over 70% as singletons. Comments on this clone: The antigen is unknown.

The study team obtained lesional scalp punch biopsies and peripheral blood from alopecia areata patients. The source was CD8+ T cells sorted from blood, collected at week 0. This TCR came from a human donor with alopecia areata. J is TRBJ2-5 and V is TRBV6-5, with D possibly matching TRBD2 (6 bases). CDR3 residues: CASRNGRRETQYF. CDR3 sequence (DNA): TGTGCCAGCAGAAACGGGAGAAGGGAGACCCAGTACTTC.